One sample yielded the 26 T cell receptor beta chains listed below, sequenced in a study of human T cells and chemical hapten exposure. The time point: pre-sensitization, week 0. As for treatment: therapeutic diphenylcyclopropenone sensitization with weekly scalp DPC. TCRdb called the RACE reads again in MiXCR, with one record for every CDR3 protein. This sample carries about 40,000 distinct CDR3 sequences, roughly a tenth of them seen once, and the ten largest clones take approximately 5.9%. The sequenced sample was whole blood, obtained in connection with sensitization to the hapten diphenylcyclopropenone (DPC). These receptors were obtained from a man aged 25-45 years with alopecia areata. Some clones in this sample may be carry-over from other donors' samples.

This clonotype was observed a handful of times. The CDR3 DNA is TGTGCCAGTAGTAACACAGGGGTAGGAGGGGAGACCCAGTACTTC. Its protein is CASSNTGVGGETQYF. The V and J genes are TRBV19 and TRBJ2-5; D is perhaps TRBD1 (7 bases). This CDR3 has 15 amino acids. The V end lost 4 bases, the J end lost 5 bases, and 17 bases lay between the germline ends. The germline V gene has CDR1 LNHDA and CDR2 SQIVND (reference sequence).

The chain is built from TRBV2 and TRBJ2-3; 13 bases fit TRBD2. The germline gives CDR1 SNHLY, CDR2 FYNNEI. The CDR3 runs 17 residues. The J segment lost 5 bases and the V segment lost 6 bases, leaving 11 bases of the junction unmatched. In DNA form, the CDR3 reads TGTGCCAGCAGCCGGGACACTAGCGGGAGGGCCGGAGATACGCAGTATTTT. As protein: CASSRDTSGRAGDTQYF. The whole variable domain, remainder taken from reference TRBV2 and TRBJ2-3, is EPEVTQTPSHQVTQMGQEVILRCVPISNHLYFYWYRQILGQKVEFLVSFYNNEISEKSEIFDDQFSVERPDGSNFTLKIRSTKLEDSAMYFCASSRDTSGRAGDTQYFGPGTRLTVL.

This clonotype was observed a handful of times. The chain employs TRBV3-1 and TRBJ1-1, with D possibly TRBD1 on 6 matching bases. CDR3 length: 14 residues. In germline, CDR1 is LGHDT, CDR2 YNNKEL (reference sequence). Deletions cut 4 bases from V and 7 bases from J, with 16 bases between. CDR3: CASSPLTGFGEAFF. The CDR3 DNA reads TGTGCCAGCAGCCCCTTAACAGGGTTCGGTGAAGCTTTCTTT.

This clonotype was seen many times. The chain links TRBV18 to TRBJ2-6; no definite D call. Germline CDR1 KGHSH, CDR2 LQKENI. The CDR3 is 15 residues long. Between the trimmed V and J ends, which lost 1 base and 2 bases, there was a span of 6 bases. The CDR3 DNA sequence: TGTGCCAGCTCACCACGAACAGCTGGGGCCAACGTCCTGACTTTC. Translation: CASSPRTAGANVLTF.

This chain uses TRBV9 with TRBJ1-1; 9 bases fit TRBD1. J gave up 5 bases and V 0 bases, and 8 bases lay outside the gene matches. The CDR3 extends over 16 amino acids. In germline, CDR1 is SGDLS, CDR2 YYNGEE. CDR3 sequence: CASSVGETGGKTEAFF. For the CDR3, the DNA is TGTGCCAGCAGCGTAGGGGAGACAGGGGGGAAAACTGAAGCTTTCTTT.

This clonotype was detected ten times or more. The CDR3 region is CASSHPMETQYF. The CDR3 bases are TGTGCCAGCAGCCACCCGATGGAGACCCAGTACTTC. The genes are TRBV4-2 and TRBJ2-5, with no clear D. Between the trimmed V and J ends, which lost 3 bases and 5 bases, there was a span of 7 bases. Germline CDR1 and CDR2: LGHNA and YNFKEQ. The CDR3 runs to 12 residues.

Concerning this clonotype itself: This may arise from a read error, as a much more abundant clone is one base away. The rearrangement joins TRBV7-2 to TRBJ2-1; possible D gene TRBD1, 5 bases. The CDR3 sequence is 19 residues long. Germline V gives CDR1 SGHTA, CDR2 FQGNSA. This CDR3 reads CASSLYVTVGQRIYNGQFF. In DNA form, the CDR3 reads TGTGCCAGCAGCTTATATGTTACGGTGGGGCAAAGAATTTACAATGGGCAGTTCTTC.

A few counts support this clonotype. The chain uses TRBV23-1 and TRBJ2-1; D gene uncertain. TRBV23-1 is known as an ORF, though its function is uncertain. The CDR3 contains 15 residues. With 6 bases removed from V and 0 bases from J, the gap between germline ends came to 12 bases. The chain's CDR3 is CASSRKQSSYNEQFF. The CDR3, as DNA: TGCGCCAGCAGCCGCAAACAGAGCTCCTACAATGAGCAGTTCTTC.

Only a few counts were recorded for this clonotype. The chain has TRBV19 and TRBJ2-3, with D unclear. The CDR3 is 16 residues long. Germline values: CDR1 LNHDA, CDR2 SQIVND (reference sequence). V was cut by 4 bases and J by 3 bases, with 17 bases left in between. This chain's CDR3 is CASSRGSRSGTDTQYF. CDR3 nucleotide sequence: TGTGCCAGTAGTAGAGGTTCACGTAGTGGAACAGATACGCAGTATTTT.

The table lists this clonotype with many counts. V usage is TRBV13 and J usage is TRBJ2-3, with 7 positions matching TRBD1. The CDR3 runs 16 residues. Germline assignment: CDR1 PRHDT and CDR2 FYEKMQ (reference sequence). V lost 4 bases and J lost 0; bases outside the gene matches: 7. The CDR3 DNA reads TGTGCCAGCAGCTCCTCCCGGGACAGTAGCACAGATACGCAGTATTTT. Its protein is CASSSSRDSSTDTQYF.

The rearrangement uses TRBV20-1 and TRBJ1-6; 8 bases match TRBD1. The V segment lost 5 bases and the J segment 7 bases; nucleotides outside the gene matches: 1. From germline, CDR1 is DFQATT and CDR2 SNEGSKA (reference sequence). This CDR3 region has 12 residues. This CDR3 reads CSARTGNSPLHF. Written as DNA, the CDR3 is TGCAGTGCTCGGACAGGGAATTCACCCCTCCACTTT.

The V and J genes are TRBV20-1 and TRBJ2-3; 8 bases map to TRBD1. The germline V gene encodes CDR1 DFQATT and CDR2 SNEGSKA (reference sequence). Unmatched junction bases numbered 16, after V lost 0 bases and J lost 2 bases. This CDR3 is built from 19 residues. CDR3 bases: TGCAGTGCTAGAGATCGTGGGGATTTTCCGGGACAGGCCACAGATACGCAGTATTTT. It yields the protein CSARDRGDFPGQATDTQYF.

This sequence joins TRBV25-1 and TRBJ1-1, with TRBD1 matching over 9 bases. This CDR3 is built from 15 residues. The germline V gene has CDR1 MGHDK and CDR2 SYGVNS. V was clipped by 1 base and J by 5 bases; unmatched bases: 5. DNA of the CDR3: TGTGCCAGCAGTGAATCGACAGGGGGGAGGACTGAAGCTTTCTTT. Amino acid sequence: CASSESTGGRTEAFF.

The chain combines TRBV13 with TRBJ2-7, with 9 bases lining up with TRBD1. CDR3 length: 16 amino acids. Germline CDR1 PRHDT, CDR2 FYEKMQ (reference sequence). After removal of 4 bases from V and 1 base from J, the junction contained 8 bases not matched to a gene. CDR3 loop: CASSSRGTGRSYEQYV. Here the CDR3 DNA reads TGTGCCAGCAGCTCACGGGGGACAGGGAGATCCTACGAGCAGTACGTC.

This clonotype was seen repeatedly, ten times or more. The chain uses TRBV6-4 and TRBJ2-2; no clear D. V lost 5 bases, J lost 0 bases, and 10 bases lay in between. The CDR3 contains 15 residues. The germline V gene has CDR1 MRHNA and CDR2 SNTAGT. CDR3 region: CASSPDGANTGELFF. In nucleotides, the CDR3 is TGTGCCAGCAGTCCCGATGGGGCGAACACCGGGGAGCTGTTTTTT.

This clonotype was seen more than once but under ten times. The chain links TRBV7-2 to TRBJ1-4, with 9 positions matching TRBD1. CDR3 length: 15 residues. The germline gives CDR1 SGHTA, CDR2 FQGNSA. V gave up 5 bases and J gave up 7 bases; unmatched junction bases: 8. CDR3 nucleotide sequence: TGTGCCAGCAGCCCGGGGGGACAGGGCGGTGAAAAACTGTTTTTT. Translated: CASSPGGQGGEKLFF.

The V gene is TRBV6-6, the J gene TRBJ2-5; a weak D match, TRBD2 (5 bases). The germline V gene encodes CDR1 MNHNY and CDR2 SVGAGI (reference sequence). The V and J ends lost 6 bases and 2 bases respectively, with 10 bases between them. The CDR3 is made up of 13 amino acids. The CDR3 protein is CASSPLGQETQYF. The CDR3 DNA is TGTGCCAGCAGCCCACTAGGTCAAGAGACCCAGTACTTC.

This clonotype was counted a single time. This chain links TRBV12-3 or TRBV12-4 with TRBJ2-7, with 12 bases matching TRBD2. Unmatched junction bases numbered 10, after V lost 4 bases and J lost 6 bases. CDR3 length: 16 residues. The CDR3 coding sequence is TGTGCCAGCAGTTCATCTAGCGGGAGGGCCATCAGCGAGCAGTACGTC. Residues: CASSSSSGRAISEQYV.

This clonotype was counted between two and nine times. The chain couples TRBV4-1 to TRBJ2-5, with D unclear. The CDR3 totals 10 residues. Trimming took 6 bases from V and 5 from J, leaving 4 bases between them. CDR1 and CDR2 (germline): MGHRA, YSYEKL. The CDR3 DNA is TGCGCCAGCAGTGATGAGACCCAGTACTTC. It yields the protein CASSDETQYF.

The sample holds many counts of this clonotype. This chain links TRBV12-3 or TRBV12-4 with TRBJ1-5; D may be TRBD1 (6 bases). This CDR3 contains 16 residues. Trimming pared 5 bases from V and 2 bases from J, leaving 16 bases between. CDR3 protein: CASSPPGQSGNQPQHF. The CDR3, as DNA: TGTGCCAGCAGTCCCCCGGGACAAAGCGGCAATCAGCCCCAGCATTTT.

There are many counts of this clonotype. V and J are TRBV6-2 or TRBV6-3 and TRBJ2-7; 11 nucleotides agree with TRBD1. V was clipped by 6 bases and J by 3 bases; unmatched bases: 1. The CDR3 has 13 amino acids. Germline assignment: CDR1 MNHEY and CDR2 SVGEGT. CDR3 DNA sequence: TGTGCCAGCAGGGACAGGGGGCTCTACGAGCAGTACGTC. It encodes CASRDRGLYEQYV.

This clonotype has at least ten counts. This rearrangement joins TRBV7-3 to TRBJ1-1, with D possibly being TRBD1 (6 bases). The CDR3 runs to 13 residues. The V gene lost 5 bases and the J gene lost 4 bases, with 11 bases spanning the gap. CDR1 and CDR2 from the germline V gene are SGHTA and FQGTGA. The CDR3 sequence is CASSPRGATEAFF. In DNA form, the CDR3 reads TGTGCCAGCAGCCCCAGGGGTGCCACTGAAGCTTTCTTT.

This clonotype was seen more than once but under ten times. The CDR3 coding sequence is TGTGCCAGCAGTCTGACAGGGCGGGGTGAAAAACTGTTTTTT. Amino acid sequence: CASSLTGRGEKLFF. The chain uses TRBV3-1 and TRBJ1-4, with 7 positions matching TRBD1. Germline CDR1 LGHDT, CDR2 YNNKEL (reference sequence). The CDR3 totals 14 residues. Unmatched junction bases numbered 8, after V lost 6 bases and J lost 7 bases.

There are many counts of this clonotype. The chain joins TRBV12-3 or TRBV12-4 to TRBJ1-3, with unresolved D. The CDR3 is 14 residues long. Trimming shortened V by 1 base and J by 10 bases, and 14 bases separated the two germline ends. For the CDR3, the DNA is TGTGCCAGCAGTTTAGGCGTCCTCCGGGCGACCATATATTTT. Protein sequence: CASSLGVLRATIYF.

In this sample, this clonotype turned up a few times. The rearrangement joins TRBV29-1 to TRBJ2-5; no clear D. CDR3 length: 12 amino acids. V shed 0 bases and J shed 1 base, with 3 bases lying between them. In germline, CDR1 is SQVTM, CDR2 ANQGSEA. In DNA, the CDR3 is TGCAGCGTTGAAGAACTCCAAGAGACCCAGTACTTC. As protein: CSVEELQETQYF.

Ten or more counts support this clonotype. This chain connects TRBV6-2 or TRBV6-3 to TRBJ2-7; TRBD2 is a possible D gene (6 bases). Germline CDR1 and CDR2: MNHEY and SVGEGT. The CDR3 runs to 12 residues. V lost 5 bases and J lost 3, with 8 bases in between. CDR3 loop: CASSRGIYEQYV. As DNA, the CDR3 is TGTGCCAGCAGTCGGGGGATCTACGAGCAGTACGTC.